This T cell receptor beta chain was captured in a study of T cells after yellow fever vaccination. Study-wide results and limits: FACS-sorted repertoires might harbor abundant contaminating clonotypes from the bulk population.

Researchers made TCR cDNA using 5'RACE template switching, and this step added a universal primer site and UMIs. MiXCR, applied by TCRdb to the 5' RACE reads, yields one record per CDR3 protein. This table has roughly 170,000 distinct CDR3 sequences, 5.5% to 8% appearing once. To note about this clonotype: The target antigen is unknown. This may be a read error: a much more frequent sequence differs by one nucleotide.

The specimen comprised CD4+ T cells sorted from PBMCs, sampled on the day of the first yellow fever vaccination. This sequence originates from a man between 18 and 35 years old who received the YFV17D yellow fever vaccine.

This CDR3 is CSARPGHGADTQYF. The CDR3 nucleotides are TGCAGTGCTAGGCCCGGACACGGCGCAGATACGCAGTATTTT. This chain links TRBV20-1 with TRBJ2-3; TRBD1 is a possible D gene (5 bases). Trimming left V 3 bases short and J 4 bases short, with 14 bases between. Looked up from germline, CDR1 is DFQATT and CDR2 is SNEGSKA (reference sequence). The CDR3 has 14 residues.